The 6 T cell receptor beta chains below come from one sample, sequenced in a study of shared clonotypes between healthy human individuals. Data came from immunoSEQ multiplex PCR; TCRdb stores just in-frame clones and leaves some out. The sample has more than 2 million clones, nearly 97% seen once. Input material: naive CD4+ T cells sorted from blood. Subset indicated: CD45RA+ positively selected. The receptors come from a man aged 18-30 years in good health.

The V and J genes are TRBV6-1 and TRBJ1-1; tentatively, D is TRBD1 (5 bases). The V gene lost 6 bases and the J gene lost 7 bases, with 15 bases spanning the gap. Germline V lookup: CDR1 MNHNS, CDR2 SASEGT. The CDR3 runs to 13 residues. Here the CDR3 reads CASSYLRANEAFF. In nucleotides, the CDR3 is TGTGCCAGCAGCTACCTCAGGGCCAATGAAGCTTTCTTT.

The chain links TRBV5-1 to TRBJ2-1, with a weak D call TRBD2 (6 bases). The V end lost 4 bases, the J end lost 7 bases, and 15 bases lay between the germline ends. CDR1 and CDR2 (germline): SGHRS, YFSETQ. The CDR3 is made up of 14 amino acids. The CDR3, as DNA: TGCGCCAGCAGCCTCTCGGCGGCGGGGAATGAGCAGTTCTTC. It is translated as CASSLSAAGNEQFF.

The genes are TRBV29-1 and TRBJ2-3; TRBD2 agrees at 9 bases. Looked up from germline, CDR1 is SQVTM and CDR2 is ANQGSEA. This CDR3 has 14 amino acids. With V trimmed by 7 bases and J by 1 base, 6 bases remained unmatched. The CDR3 region has the DNA TGCAGCGCCTCTCCTAGCGGGGGCACAGATACGCAGTATTTT. Its protein is CSASPSGGTDTQYF.

The rearrangement joins TRBV4-1 to TRBJ1-1, with D unclear. CDR3 size: 15 residues. Trimming took 4 bases from V and 0 from J, leaving 12 bases between them. Germline V CDR1 and CDR2: MGHRA, YSYEKL. The CDR3 protein is CASSPRREVNTEAFF. CDR3 coding DNA: TGCGCCAGCAGCCCCCGTCGTGAGGTGAACACTGAAGCTTTCTTT.

The chain employs TRBV28 and TRBJ1-5, with D perhaps matching TRBD1 (5 bases). The CDR3 consists of 16 residues. The germline CDR1 and CDR2 sequences are MDHEN and SYDVKM. V was pared by 6 bases and J by 3 bases, with 18 bases between. The CDR3 spells CASSQLPGQTNQPQHF. In DNA form, the CDR3 reads TGTGCCAGCAGCCAATTGCCGGGGCAGACCAATCAGCCCCAGCATTTT.

As for this clone: The sample has other DNA sequences that encode this CDR3 too. The V call is TRBV28, the J call TRBJ1-6, with D unclear. From germline, CDR1 is MDHEN and CDR2 SYDVKM. Between the trimmed V and J ends, which lost 3 bases and 6 bases, there was a span of 3 bases. The CDR3 consists of 12 residues. The CDR3 reads CASSLLNSPLHF. CDR3 nucleotide sequence: TGTGCCAGCAGTTTGCTTAATTCACCCCTCCACTTT.